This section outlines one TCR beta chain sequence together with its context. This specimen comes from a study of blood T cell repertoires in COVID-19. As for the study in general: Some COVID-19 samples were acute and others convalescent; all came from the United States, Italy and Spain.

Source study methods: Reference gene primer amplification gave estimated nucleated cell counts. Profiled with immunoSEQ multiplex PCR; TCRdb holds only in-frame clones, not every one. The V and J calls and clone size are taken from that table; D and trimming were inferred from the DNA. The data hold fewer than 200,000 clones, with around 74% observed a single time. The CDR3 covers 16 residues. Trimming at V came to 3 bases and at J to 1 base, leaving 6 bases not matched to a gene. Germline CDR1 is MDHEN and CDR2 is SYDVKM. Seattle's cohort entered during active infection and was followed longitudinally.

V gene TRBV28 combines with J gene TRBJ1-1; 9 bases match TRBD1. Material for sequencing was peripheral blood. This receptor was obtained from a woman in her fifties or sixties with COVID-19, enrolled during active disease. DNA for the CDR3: TGTGCCAGCAGTTTTGGACAGGGGACATCGAACACTGAAGCTTTCTTT. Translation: CASSFGQGTSNTEAFF.